The 23 T cell receptor beta chains reported below all come from one sample, sequenced in a study of Ad26.COV2.S vaccination and SARS-CoV-2 variants. Described treatment: over 15 received Ad26.COV2.S at low or high dose, single or two shots; 5 received placebo; per-sample allocation not given. Sampling was done on day 63 after the first vaccine or placebo injection. Data came from immunoSEQ multiplex PCR; TCRdb stores just in-frame clones and leaves some out. The data show 350,000 to 500,000 clones, less than 95% seen once. Sequencing was performed on peripheral blood, taken in a trial of Ad26.COV2.S vaccine versus placebo. The receptors derive from a person aged 18-60 years who received the Ad26.COV2.S COVID-19 vaccine or a placebo.

The chain joins TRBV7-9 to TRBJ1-2, with TRBD1 as a possible D gene (5 bases). This CDR3 has 15 residues. CDR1 SEHNR and CDR2 FQNEAQ come from the germline V gene (reference sequence). The V end lost 5 bases, the J end lost 3 bases, and 16 bases lay between the germline ends. The CDR3 nucleotides are TGTGCCAGCAGCACATCGGGACTGACAGACTATGGCTACACCTTC. It encodes CASSTSGLTDYGYTF.

The rearrangement links TRBV9 to TRBJ2-2; D is unresolved. Germline CDR1 SGDLS, CDR2 YYNGEE. This CDR3 has 13 residues. Trimming shortened V by 7 bases and J by 0 bases, and 7 bases separated the two germline ends. The CDR3 nucleotides are TGTGCCAGCCGCCCCTCGAACACCGGGGAGCTGTTTTTT. Its protein product is CASRPSNTGELFF.

The chain has TRBV14 and TRBJ2-3; 8 nucleotides agree with TRBD1. The trim removed 4 bases at V and 8 bases at J, leaving 5 bases unmatched. This CDR3 contains 13 residues. CDR1 and CDR2 from the germline V gene are SGHDN and FVKESK. The CDR3 region has the DNA TGTGCCAGCAGCCCCATAGACAGGGGTACGCAGTATTTT. It is translated as CASSPIDRGTQYF. Using reference TRBV14 and TRBJ2-3 for the parts outside the CDR3, the full variable domain is EAGVTQFPSHSVIEKGQTVTLRCDPISGHDNLYWYRRVMGKEIKFLLHFVKESKQDESGMPNNRFLAERTGGTYSTLKVQPAELEDSGVYFCASSPIDRGTQYFGPGTRLTVL.

This clone was seen more than once but under ten times. J is TRBJ2-7 and V is TRBV11-2; D is ambiguous. The V gene's germline CDR1 is SGHAT and CDR2 FQNNGV. V was pared by 4 bases and J by 5 bases, with 9 bases between. This CDR3 comprises 12 residues. CDR3 in DNA: TGTGCCAGCAGCTCAACAGAGGACGAGCAGTACTTC. This codes for CASSSTEDEQYF.

This rearrangement joins TRBV5-4 to TRBJ1-6, with D perhaps matching TRBD1 (6 bases). The CDR3 consists of 15 residues. V was trimmed by 4 bases and J by 12 bases, leaving 20 bases between them. CDR1 is SGHNT, CDR2 YYREEE, per germline (reference sequence). The CDR3 DNA sequence: TGTGCCAGCAGCCCCAACCGAGGACAGACTGAACCCCTCCACTTT. It is translated as CASSPNRGQTEPLHF.

The chain links TRBV28 to TRBJ1-6; 8 nucleotides line up with TRBD1. After removal of 4 bases from V and 8 bases from J, the junction contained 10 bases not matched to a gene. CDR1 and CDR2 (germline): MDHEN, SYDVKM. This CDR3 region has 16 residues. The CDR3 DNA sequence: TGTGCCAGCAGTTCCTACAGGGGGGGGACTCATTCACCCCTCCACTTT. Its protein is CASSSYRGGTHSPLHF.

The chain links TRBV9 to TRBJ2-2; D perhaps matches TRBD2 (6 bases). Per the germline V gene, CDR1 is SGDLS and CDR2 is YYNGEE. The CDR3 runs 13 residues. Trimming took off 6 bases at V and 3 bases at J, with 9 bases between the two ends. CDR3 sequence reads: CASKGGYTGELFF. As DNA, the CDR3 is TGTGCCAGCAAAGGAGGGTACACCGGGGAGCTGTTTTTT. The full variable domain, completed using reference TRBV9 and TRBJ2-2, is DSGVTQTPKHLITATGQRVTLRCSPRSGDLSVYWYQQSLDQGLQFLIQYYNGEERAKGNILERFSAQQFPDLHSELNLSSLELGDSALYFCASKGGYTGELFFGEGSRLTVL.

This clone was counted a single time. V gene TRBV29-1 combines with J gene TRBJ2-7; possibly TRBD2 for D (5 bases). Germline V gene sequence: CDR1 SQVTM, CDR2 ANQGSEA. V lost 3 bases to trimming and J lost 2 bases, with 8 bases between them. The CDR3 length is 12 residues. The CDR3 sequence: CSVELGAYEQYF. The CDR3 DNA reads as TGCAGCGTTGAGCTGGGAGCCTACGAGCAGTACTTC.

This clone appeared a few times. The rearrangement joins TRBV6-4 to TRBJ2-3; D gene uncertain. The germline V gene encodes CDR1 MRHNA and CDR2 SNTAGT. This CDR3 comprises 13 residues. Between the trimmed V and J ends, which lost 5 bases and 0 bases, there was a span of 6 bases. The CDR3, as DNA: TGTGCCAGCAGTCTTGGGAGCACAGATACGCAGTATTTT. This codes for CASSLGSTDTQYF.

The rearrangement joins TRBV27 to TRBJ2-1; TRBD2 matches 8 bases. Germline-derived CDR1 and CDR2 are MNHEY and SMNVEV (reference sequence). The CDR3 is 19 amino acids. V was pared by 6 bases and J by 0 bases, with 16 bases of the junction left unmatched. The CDR3 region has the DNA TGTGCCAGCAGCAAAAATGGGGGAGTAGCGGGGACCTCCTACAATGAGCAGTTCTTC. Translated, it gives CASSKNGGVAGTSYNEQFF.

The chain couples TRBV14 to TRBJ2-3; D is possibly TRBD2 (6 bases). Between the trimmed V and J ends, which lost 4 bases and 2 bases, there was a span of 10 bases. This CDR3 contains 14 residues. Germline CDR1 reads SGHDN; CDR2 reads FVKESK. CDR3 nucleotides: TGTGCCAGCAGCCCAGCGGGCGTCACAGATACGCAGTATTTT. It yields the protein CASSPAGVTDTQYF.

This clone was seen once. The chain couples TRBV7-9 to TRBJ2-1, with 7 bases matching TRBD1. After removal of 0 bases from V and 6 bases from J, the junction contained 8 bases not matched to a gene. CDR3 length equals 16 residues. CDR1 and CDR2 from the germline V gene are SEHNR and FQNEAQ (reference sequence). For the CDR3, the DNA is TGTGCCAGCAGCTTAGCGCAAGGGGGCTACATCAATGAGCAGTTCTTC. Translation gives CASSLAQGGYINEQFF.

This clone was recorded once. The CDR3, as DNA: TGTGCCAGCAGCCCTATCGGCTATGAGCAGTTCTTC. Its translation: CASSPIGYEQFF. The chain links TRBV7-9 to TRBJ2-1; D unresolved. The CDR3 is 12 residues long. CDR1 and CDR2 (germline): SEHNR, FQNEAQ (reference sequence). Trimming cost V 5 bases and J 8 bases, with 10 bases left between them.

The V call is TRBV6-4, the J call TRBJ2-7; weak D call: TRBD1 (6 bases). This CDR3 contains 14 residues. Germline assignment: CDR1 MRHNA and CDR2 SNTAGT. Trimming left V 5 bases short and J 2 bases short, with 13 bases between. In DNA form, the CDR3 reads TGTGCCAGCAGTCACAGGGTGCAAGCCTACGAGCAGTACTTC. Translated, it gives CASSHRVQAYEQYF.

This clone was recorded once. The V and J genes are TRBV5-5 and TRBJ1-1, with 7 bases lining up with TRBD1. The CDR3 runs to 18 residues. The junction had 23 bases not matched to a gene; V was cut back by 2 bases and J by 10 bases. Looked up from germline, CDR1 is SGHKS and CDR2 is YYEKEE (reference sequence). The CDR3 is CASSFLGVPGQVVTGAFF. CDR3 nucleotides: TGTGCCAGCAGCTTTTTGGGGGTCCCCGGACAGGTTGTAACGGGAGCTTTCTTT.

This clone was detected only once. This chain connects TRBV6-6 to TRBJ2-1; 7 positions agree with TRBD1. CDR1 and CDR2 (germline): MNHNY, SVGAGI (reference sequence). The CDR3 sequence is 15 residues long. With 2 bases clipped from V and 2 bases from J, the junction kept 3 bases outside the gene matches. This CDR3 reads CASSYGQGAYNEQFF. CDR3 in DNA: TGTGCCAGCAGTTACGGCCAGGGGGCCTACAATGAGCAGTTCTTC.

The J gene is TRBJ2-1, the V gene TRBV5-1, with 12 positions matching TRBD2. The CDR3 has 16 residues. CDR1 is SGHRS, CDR2 YFSETQ, per germline. After removal of 1 base from V and 8 bases from J, the junction contained 7 bases not matched to a gene. This chain's CDR3 is CASSLSSGRAYHEQFF. DNA of the CDR3: TGCGCCAGCAGCTTGTCTAGCGGGAGGGCTTATCATGAGCAGTTCTTC.

This sequence joins TRBV28 and TRBJ2-1, with 8 bases that match TRBD2. This CDR3 region has 16 residues. Germline V gene lookup returns CDR1 MDHEN and CDR2 SYDVKM. V dropped 9 bases and J dropped 0; count of bases not matched to a gene: 10. The CDR3 bases are TGTGCCAGTGTGGGCGGGAGGTCTAGCTCCTACAATGAGCAGTTCTTC. Residues: CASVGGRSSSYNEQFF.

This chain links TRBV28 with TRBJ2-7, with 7 bases matching TRBD1. The CDR3 is 15 residues long. Germline-derived CDR1 and CDR2 are MDHEN and SYDVKM. Trimming removed 3 bases from V and 6 bases from J; junction bases left unmatched: 11. The DNA for the CDR3 is TGTGCCAGCAGTTTTATCCAACAGGGGTCCCTCGAGCAGTACTTC. It yields the protein CASSFIQQGSLEQYF. Based on the CDR3 plus reference TRBV28 and TRBJ2-7, the full variable domain is DVKVTQSSRYLVKRTGEKVFLECVQDMDHENMFWYRQDPGLGLRLIYFSYDVKMKEKGDIPEGYSVSREKKERFSLILESASTNQTSMYLCASSFIQQGSLEQYFGPGTRLTVT.

The chain uses TRBV4-2 and TRBJ1-3; maybe TRBD1 (5 bases). Germline assignment: CDR1 LGHNA and CDR2 YNFKEQ. This CDR3 has 15 residues. The V and J ends lost 1 base and 4 bases respectively, with 11 bases between them. The CDR3, as DNA: TGTGCCAGCAGCCAAGGTACCAGGGACGGAAACACCATATATTTT. It is translated as CASSQGTRDGNTIYF.

This clone was recorded only once. The genes are TRBV5-1 and TRBJ2-1, with 10 bases aligning to TRBD2. CDR3 length: 16 amino acids. Trimming removed 4 bases from V and 1 base from J; junction bases left unmatched: 5. Germline assignment: CDR1 SGHRS and CDR2 YFSETQ. The DNA of the CDR3 is TGCGCCAGCAGCCGGGTAGCGGGAGGATCCTACAATGAGCAGTTCTTC. Its translation is CASSRVAGGSYNEQFF.

CDR3: CASSQYEQYF. The CDR3 DNA sequence: TGTGCCAGCAGTCAGTACGAGCAGTACTTC. This chain connects TRBV2 to TRBJ2-7, with D hard to call. The V and J ends lost 5 bases and 4 bases respectively, with 3 bases between them. The CDR3 runs to 10 residues. Per the germline V gene, CDR1 is SNHLY and CDR2 is FYNNEI.

Written as DNA, the CDR3 is TGTGCCACCAGCAGAGAACTCGGACAGGACTATGGCTACACCTTC. Translation: CATSRELGQDYGYTF. The chain links TRBV15 to TRBJ1-2; 7 positions agree with TRBD1. The CDR3 has 15 residues. Germline-derived CDR1 and CDR2 are LNHNV and YYDKDF (reference sequence). The V and J ends lost 0 bases and 3 bases, in that order; junction bases with no gene match: 4.